Sequencing of this T cell receptor (beta chain) was carried out in a study of T cell repertoires in cytomegalovirus infection. Study-wide context: Recently identified HLA-C-restricted and well-studied HLA-B-restricted CMV epitopes were used. Both CMV infection and a matching HLA type were indicated by public TCR beta signatures. Study outcomes and limitations: Totalled public TCR beta family frequency picked out people who carried CMV plus the relevant HLA. Dominating the ex vivo response were HLA-C-restricted CMV-specific TCR beta clonotypes.

TCRdb itself ran the reads through MiXCR, one entry per CDR3 protein. The sample has approximately 730,000 distinct CDR3 sequences, roughly a third seen once; the top ten hold about 20%. V trimming: 4 bases; J trimming: 6 bases; junction bases outside the gene matches: 5. The CDR3 length is 13 residues. CDR1 DFQATT and CDR2 SNEGSKA come from the germline V gene (reference sequence). Turning to this clonotype: Antigen unknown.

The sequenced sample was cultured PBMCs, obtained from culture after CMV antigen stimulation. This clonotype originated in a human donor in good health (CMV status not recorded). Some clones in this sample may be carry-over from other donors' samples. This chain joins TRBV20-1 and TRBJ2-3; 9 nucleotides align to TRBD1. CDR3 sequence reads: CSANLQGADTQYF. CDR3 nucleotide sequence: TGCAGTGCTAATTTACAGGGGGCGGATACGCAGTATTTT.